The 29 T cell receptor beta chains reported below all come from one sample, sequenced in a study of blood T cells in healthy people across ages. For the second PCR, which ran for 7 to 11 cycles, a sample-barcoded 5' primer and a J-beta primer mix were used. TCRdb reanalysed the 5' RACE reads using MiXCR and keeps one entry per CDR3 protein. The sample includes about 1.7 million distinct CDR3 sequences, roughly 27% of them seen just once. The sequenced sample consisted of blood. These receptors all come from a woman under 40 in good health.

This chain uses TRBV5-1 with TRBJ2-5; TRBD1 or TRBD2 may be the D gene (6 bases each). CDR1 is SGHRS and CDR2 is YFSETQ in the germline V gene. V gave up 4 bases and J gave up 5 bases, with 15 bases separating them. This CDR3 is built from 14 residues. The CDR3 spells CASSSSGAGETQYF. The DNA of the CDR3 is TGCGCCAGCAGCAGTTCGGGGGCGGGCGAGACCCAGTACTTC.

This clonotype showed up many times. The chain has TRBV27 and TRBJ2-5; TRBD1 agrees at 9 bases. The junction had 10 bases not matched to a gene; V was cut back by 7 bases and J by 4 bases. Per germline, CDR1 MNHEY and CDR2 SMNVEV (reference sequence). The CDR3 is 15 residues long. The CDR3 sequence: CASIPGQGRTETQYF. In DNA form, the CDR3 reads TGTGCCAGCATCCCGGGACAGGGTAGGACAGAGACCCAGTACTTC.

The genes are TRBV3-1 and TRBJ2-5, with TRBD2 as a possible D gene (5 bases). The V and J ends lost 0 bases and 11 bases respectively, with 22 bases between them. Germline V lookup: CDR1 LGHDT, CDR2 YNNKEL (reference sequence). The CDR3 is 16 residues long. CDR3 region: CASSQDAARMAGEQYF. CDR3 nucleotide sequence: TGTGCCAGCAGCCAAGATGCGGCAAGAATGGCTGGGGAGCAGTACTTC.

This clonotype was observed many times. The rearrangement uses TRBV5-1 and TRBJ2-1, with 11 bases identical to TRBD2. The ends lost 1 base at V and 6 bases at J; junction bases unmatched: 6. The CDR3 extends over 16 amino acids. Germline V gene lookup returns CDR1 SGHRS and CDR2 YFSETQ. Here the CDR3 reads CASSLYLAGGTNEQFF. CDR3 bases: TGCGCCAGCAGCTTGTATCTAGCGGGGGGCACCAATGAGCAGTTCTTC.

The rearrangement uses TRBV7-2 and TRBJ2-1; 9 nucleotides match TRBD1. V lost 6 bases to trimming and J lost 8 bases; unmatched junction nucleotides: 5. This CDR3 has 13 amino acids. CDR1 is SGHTA and CDR2 is FQGNSA in the germline V gene. The CDR3 region is CASRDRGWDEQFF. The CDR3 nucleotides read TGTGCCAGCAGGGACAGGGGTTGGGATGAGCAGTTCTTC. Drawing the rest from reference TRBV7-2 and TRBJ2-1, the complete variable domain is GAGVSQSPSNKVTEKGKDVELRCDPISGHTALYWYRQSLGQGLEFLIYFQGNSAPDKSGLPSDRFSAERTGGSVSTLTIQRTQQEDSAVYLCASRDRGWDEQFFGPGTRLTVL.

CDR3 region: CASSLGVGGLLSYEQYF. The CDR3 DNA reads as TGTGCCAGCAGCCTGGGGGTTGGGGGTCTCCTCTCCTACGAGCAGTACTTC. V usage is TRBV14 and J usage is TRBJ2-7; D may correspond to TRBD1 or TRBD2 (5 bases each). This CDR3 spans 17 amino acids. V was trimmed by 4 bases and J by 0 bases, leaving 19 bases between them. CDR1 is SGHDN and CDR2 is FVKESK in the germline V gene.

The gene calls are TRBV28 and TRBJ2-3, with 11 bases matching TRBD1. The CDR3 loop spans 16 amino acids. V lost 6 bases to trimming and J lost 1 base; unmatched junction nucleotides: 6. Germline V gives CDR1 MDHEN, CDR2 SYDVKM. The CDR3 protein is CASRREGQGGTDTQYF. In DNA, the CDR3 is TGTGCCAGCAGGAGGGAGGGACAGGGGGGCACAGATACGCAGTATTTT.

This chain uses TRBV10-1 with TRBJ2-4; a weak D match, TRBD1 (5 bases). The J call may be faulty, since TRBJ2-7 better matches the DNA end. There are 15 residues in the CDR3. Germline assignment: CDR1 WNHNN and CDR2 SYGVQD (reference sequence). The CDR3 sequence: CASSPEQGFLYEQYF. The CDR3 DNA is TGCGCCAGCAGTCCCGAGCAGGGATTTCTCTACGAGCAGTACTTC.

This clonotype was detected only a few times. The chain recombines TRBV28 with TRBJ2-7, with TRBD1 identical over 9 bases. The CDR3 length is 16 residues. The V gene end was trimmed by 4 bases and the J gene end by 5 bases; junction bases not matched to a gene: 12. Germline V gene data show CDR1 as MDHEN and CDR2 as SYDVKM. This chain's CDR3 is CASSSPGGQGRDEQYF. The DNA for the CDR3 is TGTGCCAGCAGTTCGCCCGGAGGACAGGGGAGGGACGAGCAGTACTTC.

This clonotype was seen a handful of times. This may come from a read error, since a much larger clone is one base off. This rearrangement joins TRBV29-1 to TRBJ2-5, with D tentatively TRBD1 (7 bases). The CDR3 extends over 13 amino acids. The germline gives CDR1 SQVTM, CDR2 ANQGSEA. The CDR3 nucleotides read TGCAACGCCGGGGGACAGATTGTGGAGACCCAGTACTTC. Amino acids: CNAGGQIVETQYF.

Details on this clonotype: Possible read error: a much larger clone is one base away. CDR3 amino acids: CASGQDQGRYEQYF. The CDR3 nucleotides are TGCGCCAGCGGCCAAGACCAGGGCAGGTACGAGCAGTACTTC. The genes are TRBV4-3 and TRBJ2-7; possibly TRBD1 for D (5 bases). The germline V gene encodes CDR1 LGHNA and CDR2 YSLEER. The CDR3 totals 14 residues.

The V gene is TRBV12-3 or TRBV12-4, the J gene TRBJ1-2; tentatively, D is TRBD1 (6 bases). V was cut by 5 bases and J by 6 bases, with 13 bases left in between. This CDR3 spans 13 amino acids. CDR3 loop: CASSTWGPHGYTF. The CDR3 region has the DNA TGTGCCAGCAGTACCTGGGGGCCCCATGGCTACACCTTC.

This clonotype has only a few counts. The CDR3 DNA is TGTGCCAGCAGCTCTCCGGGACAGGGGATGTATGGCTACACCTTC. It yields the protein CASSSPGQGMYGYTF. The V and J genes are TRBV7-9 and TRBJ1-2; 10 nucleotides match TRBD1. With V trimmed by 4 bases and J by 5 bases, 7 bases remained unmatched. This CDR3 region has 15 residues. Germline V gives CDR1 SEHNR, CDR2 FQNEAQ (reference sequence). Looking up the rest from reference TRBV7-9 and TRBJ1-2 gives the full variable domain: DTGVSQNPRHKITKRGQNVTFRCDPISEHNRLYWYRQTLGQGPEFLTYFQNEAQLEKSRLLSDRFSAERPKGSFSTLEIQRTEQGDSAMYLCASSSPGQGMYGYTFGSGTRLTVV.

The chain combines TRBV10-3 with TRBJ2-7; 8 nucleotides line up with TRBD1. Germline V gene sequence: CDR1 ENHRY, CDR2 SYGVKD. The CDR3 is made up of 14 amino acids. Unmatched junction bases numbered 8, after V lost 5 bases and J lost 5 bases. CDR3 bases: TGTGCCATCAGTCCGAGAGACAGGGGCCACGAGCAGTACTTC. Protein: CAISPRDRGHEQYF.

This clonotype was counted at least ten times. The chain links TRBV7-2 to TRBJ2-1; a weak D match, TRBD2 (6 bases). Germline V lookup: CDR1 SGHTA, CDR2 FQGNSA. Trimming left V 3 bases short and J 3 bases short, with 15 bases between. The CDR3 covers 16 residues. This chain's CDR3 is CASSFPTGTGYNEQFF. CDR3 nucleotides: TGTGCCAGCAGCTTCCCAACCGGGACTGGCTACAATGAGCAGTTCTTC.

The chain uses TRBV10-2 and TRBJ2-5, with 10 nucleotides matching TRBD2. Germline V gene data show CDR1 as WSHSY and CDR2 as SAAADI. CDR3 size: 13 residues. The V and J ends lost 3 bases and 11 bases, in that order; junction bases with no gene match: 6. CDR3 sequence: CASSEKREGGQYF. The CDR3 bases are TGCGCCAGCAGTGAAAAGCGGGAGGGCGGGCAGTACTTC.

The sample holds many counts of this clonotype. The V gene is TRBV28, the J gene TRBJ2-7, with D hard to call. Germline values: CDR1 MDHEN, CDR2 SYDVKM. Trimming cost V 5 bases and J 3 bases, with 11 bases left between them. The CDR3 loop spans 13 amino acids. CDR3 sequence (DNA): TGTGCCAGCAGTCAAACTGGGGTCTACGAGCAGTACTTC. This encodes CASSQTGVYEQYF.

This clonotype was counted only a few times. The rearrangement uses TRBV4-2 and TRBJ2-6; D is unresolved. Per germline, CDR1 LGHNA and CDR2 YNFKEQ. The length of the CDR3 is 15 residues. V gave up 3 bases and J gave up 0 bases, with 6 bases separating them. The CDR3 here is CASSQVVSGANVLTF. DNA for the CDR3: TGTGCCAGCAGCCAGGTAGTCTCTGGGGCCAACGTCCTGACTTTC.

This clonotype was recorded a few times. The gene calls are TRBV7-9 and TRBJ2-3; 7 nucleotides agree with TRBD1. V was pared by 6 bases and J by 5 bases, with 11 bases of the junction left unmatched. The CDR3 contains 15 residues. Per germline, CDR1 SEHNR and CDR2 FQNEAQ (reference sequence). The CDR3 here is CASRSGTARVDTQYF. The DNA of the CDR3 is TGTGCCAGCAGGTCCGGGACAGCGAGGGTAGATACGCAGTATTTT.

This clonotype came up a few times. V is TRBV6-5 and J is TRBJ2-5, with 12 bases identical to TRBD2. The CDR3 is made up of 16 amino acids. The V gene end was trimmed by 6 bases and the J gene end by 0 bases; junction bases not matched to a gene: 5. CDR1 and CDR2 (germline): MNHEY, SVGAGI. The CDR3 spells CASSGTSGGHQETQYF. Here the CDR3 DNA reads TGTGCCAGCAGCGGTACTAGCGGGGGGCACCAAGAGACCCAGTACTTC.

The CDR3 loop is CSARDLTSGGATTSYEQYF. In DNA, the CDR3 is TGCAGTGCTAGAGATCTTACTAGCGGGGGGGCAACTACCTCCTACGAGCAGTACTTC. The rearrangement uses TRBV20-1 and TRBJ2-7; 13 bases line up with TRBD2. Germline CDR1 DFQATT, CDR2 SNEGSKA (reference sequence). CDR3 size: 19 residues. Trimming at V came to 0 bases and at J to 0 bases, leaving 11 bases not matched to a gene.

In its sample, this clonotype was seen a few times. The rearrangement uses TRBV5-6 and TRBJ1-6, with 11 bases fitting TRBD1. The CDR3 is 14 amino acids. Germline CDR1 SGHDT, CDR2 YYEEEE. Losses at the gene ends were 5 bases for V and 9 bases for J; bases not matched to a gene: 4. CDR3 DNA sequence: TGTGCCAGCAGGGCCGGGACAGGGGGTTCACCCCTCCACTTT. Its translation is CASRAGTGGSPLHF.

The count of this clonotype is one. At one end, the junction sequence differs from germline, possibly due to a read error. The chain is built from TRBV11-3 and TRBJ2-1; TRBD2 agrees at 9 bases. Looked up from germline, CDR1 is SGHNT and CDR2 is YENEEA. This CDR3 region has 13 residues. The CDR3 here is CASTLAGEGEQFF. In DNA form, the CDR3 reads TGTGCCAGCACCTTAGCGGGAGAGGGTGAGCAGTTCTTC.

V gene TRBV29-1 combines with J gene TRBJ1-3; D remains ambiguous. The CDR3 is 14 residues long. Per the germline V gene, CDR1 is SQVTM and CDR2 is ANQGSEA. The ends were cut back, 3 bases at V and 0 bases at J, with 9 bases in the middle. The chain's CDR3 is CSVEAGPSGNTIYF. The CDR3 region has the DNA TGCAGCGTTGAGGCCGGCCCCTCTGGAAACACCATATATTTT. The variable domain in full, with the rest retrieved from reference TRBV29-1 and TRBJ1-3, is SAVISQKPSRDICQRGTSLTIQCQVDSQVTMMFWYRQQPGQSLTLIATANQGSEATYESGFVIDKFPISRPNLTFSTLTVSNMSPEDSSIYLCSVEAGPSGNTIYFGEGSWLTVV.

This clonotype showed up many times. The chain recombines TRBV24-1 with TRBJ2-7; 9 bases agree with TRBD1. V trimming: 4 bases; J trimming: 3 bases; junction bases outside the gene matches: 6. Germline V gene data show CDR1 as KGHDR and CDR2 as SFDVKD. The CDR3 covers 15 residues. CDR3 nucleotides: TGTGCCACCAGTGACCCAGAGACAGGGGGCTACGAGCAGTACTTC. Protein sequence: CATSDPETGGYEQYF.

This clonotype has a handful of counts. Sequence at one end of the junction differs from germline and may be a read error. The chain combines TRBV6-6 with TRBJ2-6; D is possibly TRBD2 (6 bases). Germline V lookup: CDR1 MNHNY, CDR2 SVGAGI (reference sequence). The CDR3 is 15 amino acids. This CDR3 is CASSYRSGEADVLTF. The CDR3 DNA sequence: TGTGCCAGCAGTTACCGATCGGGGGAGGCCGACGTCCTGACTTTC.

The chain employs TRBV11-2 and TRBJ2-1, with 9 positions matching TRBD1. After removal of 6 bases from V and 3 bases from J, the junction contained 12 bases not matched to a gene. This CDR3 has 17 residues. The V gene's germline CDR1 is SGHAT and CDR2 FQNNGV. The CDR3 sequence: CASSQEAYRGLYNEQFF. The CDR3 nucleotides read TGTGCCAGCAGTCAAGAAGCGTACAGGGGGCTCTACAATGAGCAGTTCTTC.

V and J are TRBV4-1 and TRBJ2-1; 7 bases map to TRBD1. The CDR3 is made up of 16 amino acids. The germline V gene encodes CDR1 MGHRA and CDR2 YSYEKL. J was trimmed by 3 bases and V by 1 base; bases with no gene match: 6. The DNA of the CDR3 is TGCGCCAGCAGCCAAGCGGCCCGGGACAGCTACAATGAGCAGTTCTTC. Residues: CASSQAARDSYNEQFF.

The table lists this clonotype with a few counts. This sequence joins TRBV6-2 or TRBV6-3 and TRBJ1-1, with D maybe TRBD1 (5 bases). The germline V gene encodes CDR1 MNHEY and CDR2 SVGEGT. The V end was cut by 5 bases, the J end by 0 bases, with 13 bases between. This CDR3 is built from 15 residues. For the CDR3, the DNA is TGTGCCAGCAGTCGCAGGGCGGACATGAACACTGAAGCTTTCTTT. Translating it yields CASSRRADMNTEAFF.